These 32 T cell receptor beta chains were sequenced from one sample in a study of T cells after yellow fever vaccination. Using its own MiXCR run on the 5' RACE reads, TCRdb lists one record per CDR3 protein. The sample has fewer than 450,000 distinct CDR3 sequences; roughly 11% are singletons. The sample consisted of PBMCs, taken on the day of the first yellow fever vaccination. These receptors were collected from a man in his late teens or twenties who received the YFV17D yellow fever vaccine.

The chain couples TRBV7-2 to TRBJ1-3; 7 positions agree with TRBD1. Germline V gene lookup returns CDR1 SGHTA and CDR2 FQGNSA. This CDR3 is built from 16 residues. The trim removed 2 bases at V and 0 bases at J, leaving 4 bases unmatched. The CDR3 coding sequence is TGTGCCAGCAGCTTACGGACAGGACGCTCTGGAAACACCATATATTTT. The encoded protein is CASSLRTGRSGNTIYF.

The chain couples TRBV9 to TRBJ2-2, with TRBD2 identical over 9 bases. Germline V gene sequence: CDR1 SGDLS, CDR2 YYNGEE. The CDR3 consists of 17 residues. V shed 1 base, J shed 0 bases, and the junction held 4 bases outside the gene matches. The CDR3, as DNA: TGTGCCAGCAGCGTATTAGCGGGGGCCCCGAACACCGGGGAGCTGTTTTTT. The encoded protein is CASSVLAGAPNTGELFF. Full variable domain (remainder filled in from reference TRBV9 and TRBJ2-2): DSGVTQTPKHLITATGQRVTLRCSPRSGDLSVYWYQQSLDQGLQFLIQYYNGEERAKGNILERFSAQQFPDLHSELNLSSLELGDSALYFCASSVLAGAPNTGELFFGEGSRLTVL.

The V gene is TRBV6-1, the J gene TRBJ2-7, with TRBD1 identical over 8 bases. The CDR3 spans 16 residues. Germline-derived CDR1 and CDR2 are MNHNS and SASEGT. Unmatched junction bases numbered 13, after V lost 4 bases and J lost 5 bases. The CDR3 reads CASSGAGQGVRNEQYV. Written as DNA, the CDR3 is TGTGCCAGCAGTGGGGCCGGACAGGGCGTTCGGAACGAGCAGTACGTC.

This clonotype appeared many times. J is TRBJ2-1 and V is TRBV5-1; the match to TRBD1 covers 12 bases. There are 16 residues in the CDR3. After removal of 1 base from V and 8 bases from J, the junction contained 7 bases not matched to a gene. Germline V lookup: CDR1 SGHRS, CDR2 YFSETQ. In DNA, the CDR3 is TGCGCCAGCAGCTTGTCCGGGACAGGGGGCCTCGATGAGCAGTTCTTC. Its translation is CASSLSGTGGLDEQFF.

V gene TRBV29-1 combines with J gene TRBJ2-3, with D possibly TRBD1 on 6 matching bases. The V end lost 4 bases, the J end lost 0 bases, and 17 bases lay between the germline ends. The CDR3 runs 16 residues. The germline V gene encodes CDR1 SQVTM and CDR2 ANQGSEA. CDR3 sequence: CSVGPPTGYSTDTQYF. In DNA form, the CDR3 reads TGCAGCGTTGGGCCTCCGACAGGATATAGCACAGATACGCAGTATTTT.

This clonotype was observed many times. J is TRBJ1-5 and V is TRBV4-3; D remains ambiguous. Per the germline V gene, CDR1 is LGHNA and CDR2 is YSLEER. The CDR3 is 15 residues long. The V end was cut by 0 bases, the J end by 5 bases, with 11 bases between. DNA for the CDR3: TGCGCCAGCAGCCAAGATCTCTCCCAGGATCAGCCCCAGCATTTT. Translation: CASSQDLSQDQPQHF.

The chain couples TRBV6-5 to TRBJ2-5, with D unresolved. V lost 0 bases and J lost 3, with 11 bases in between. The germline V gene encodes CDR1 MNHEY and CDR2 SVGAGI. The CDR3 length is 15 residues. This CDR3 reads CASSYSIDTKETQYF. The CDR3, as DNA: TGTGCCAGCAGTTACTCGATCGACACCAAAGAGACCCAGTACTTC.

This clonotype was detected a few times. V and J are TRBV7-2 and TRBJ2-5; D is unresolved. This CDR3 region has 13 residues. CDR1 is SGHTA, CDR2 FQGNSA, per germline. Trimming left V 0 bases short and J 5 bases short, with 7 bases between. In DNA form, the CDR3 reads TGTGCCAGCAGCTTAGCGCCGAGTGAGACCCAGTACTTC. It specifies CASSLAPSETQYF.

The gene calls are TRBV7-9 and TRBJ2-3, with D uncertain. The V and J ends lost 2 bases and 5 bases respectively, with 8 bases between them. The CDR3 sequence is 13 residues long. Germline V gene sequence: CDR1 SEHNR, CDR2 FQNEAQ (reference sequence). The CDR3 is CASSLFNGDTQYF. CDR3 DNA: TGTGCCAGCAGCTTATTCAACGGAGATACGCAGTATTTT.

The chain recombines TRBV27 with TRBJ1-1; possible D gene TRBD1, 6 bases. V gave up 0 bases and J gave up 1 base, with 9 bases separating them. CDR1 and CDR2 from the germline V gene are MNHEY and SMNVEV (reference sequence). The CDR3 has 15 amino acids. The DNA of the CDR3 is TGTGCCAGCAGTTTATCGGGGGCCCCGAACACTGAAGCTTTCTTT. This sequence encodes CASSLSGAPNTEAFF.

This clonotype came up a few times. The CDR3 spells CASSLSDRVDQPQHF. The CDR3 nucleotides read TGTGCCAGCAGCTTATCGGACAGGGTGGATCAGCCCCAGCATTTT. The rearrangement links TRBV7-2 to TRBJ1-5; 8 bases are a match to TRBD1. The CDR3 extends over 15 amino acids. The V segment lost 2 bases and the J segment 5 bases; nucleotides outside the gene matches: 5. Germline V CDR1 and CDR2: SGHTA, FQGNSA.

This clonotype was counted only a few times. J is TRBJ1-1 and V is TRBV25-1, with TRBD1 matching 7 bases. CDR1 is MGHDK and CDR2 is SYGVNS in the germline V gene. CDR3 length: 14 amino acids. Losses at the gene ends were 6 bases for V and 2 bases for J; bases not matched to a gene: 6. CDR3 nucleotides: TGTGCCAGCAGGGAGGGACAGCCAAACACTGAAGCTTTCTTT. Amino acid sequence: CASREGQPNTEAFF.

This clonotype was seen only a few times. The chain recombines TRBV4-1 with TRBJ1-1; D ambiguous. The CDR3 is made up of 15 amino acids. V gave up 3 bases and J gave up 1 base, with 12 bases separating them. Germline V gene data show CDR1 as MGHRA and CDR2 as YSYEKL. This CDR3 is CASSQLPTPNTEAFF. In DNA form, the CDR3 reads TGCGCCAGCAGCCAGTTACCAACACCGAACACTGAAGCTTTCTTT.

In nucleotides, the CDR3 is TGTGCCAGCAGGCGTACAGGGGGGGCCAACTATGGCTACACCTTC. This encodes CASRRTGGANYGYTF. The chain recombines TRBV7-2 with TRBJ1-2, with 8 bases identical to TRBD1. The CDR3 sequence is 15 residues long. V lost 6 bases and J lost 2; bases outside the gene matches: 8. Germline lookup yields CDR1 SGHTA and CDR2 FQGNSA.

The rearrangement joins TRBV28 to TRBJ1-1; a possible D gene is TRBD1 (5 bases). V was clipped by 2 bases and J by 4 bases, with 8 bases between them. The CDR3 length is 13 residues. Looked up from germline, CDR1 is MDHEN and CDR2 is SYDVKM. CDR3 residues: CASSLGGVTEAFF. The CDR3 DNA follows: TGTGCCAGCAGTTTAGGGGGGGTCACTGAAGCTTTCTTT.

The rearrangement links TRBV5-5 to TRBJ2-1; D ambiguous. The CDR3 is 15 residues long. Germline assignment: CDR1 SGHKS and CDR2 YYEKEE (reference sequence). V lost 4 bases and J 6 bases, leaving 17 bases between the germline ends. In nucleotides, the CDR3 is TGTGCCAGCAGCCAATCATACTACCAGGCCAATGAGCAGTTCTTC. It encodes CASSQSYYQANEQFF.

V and J are TRBV10-2 and TRBJ1-2; 8 bases are a match to TRBD1. Losses at the gene ends were 8 bases for V and 2 bases for J; bases not matched to a gene: 4. Germline V CDR1 and CDR2: WSHSY, SAAADI. The CDR3 runs to 13 residues. CDR3 sequence reads: CASADRGNYGYTF. The DNA of the CDR3 is TGCGCCAGCGCTGACAGGGGCAACTATGGCTACACCTTC.

J is TRBJ2-7 and V is TRBV18, with D tentatively TRBD1 (5 bases). The CDR3 runs 15 residues. Germline V gives CDR1 KGHSH, CDR2 LQKENI. Deletions cut 0 bases from V and 3 bases from J, with 12 bases between. CDR3: CASSPPPGSDYEQYF. DNA for the CDR3: TGTGCCAGCTCACCACCCCCAGGGTCTGACTACGAGCAGTACTTC.

The gene calls are TRBV7-9 and TRBJ2-7, with 8 positions matching TRBD2. Germline-derived CDR1 and CDR2 are SEHNR and FQNEAQ (reference sequence). The ends lost 10 bases at V and 6 bases at J; junction bases unmatched: 14. This CDR3 contains 14 residues. This CDR3 reads CANSAPAGVGEQYF. DNA for the CDR3: TGTGCCAACTCGGCCCCAGCGGGGGTCGGCGAGCAGTACTTC.

The chain is built from TRBV24-1 and TRBJ1-5; the D gene is possibly TRBD1 (5 bases). This CDR3 comprises 15 residues. Looked up from germline, CDR1 is KGHDR and CDR2 is SFDVKD. V lost 3 bases and J lost 7, with 15 bases in between. CDR3 in amino acids: CATSDGTGADQPQHF. DNA of the CDR3: TGTGCCACCAGTGATGGGACCGGGGCGGACCAGCCCCAGCATTTT.

The gene calls are TRBV12-3 or TRBV12-4 and TRBJ1-3, with a possible D match to TRBD1 (5 bases). This CDR3 is built from 15 residues. V was cut by 6 bases and J by 4 bases, with 16 bases left in between. The CDR3 DNA reads TGTGCCAGCAGCCACAAGGGGATCCTCGGAAACACCATATATTTT. The encoded protein is CASSHKGILGNTIYF.

The chain carries TRBV7-9 and TRBJ2-7; 7 bases match TRBD1. The CDR3 length is 15 residues. Germline V gives CDR1 SEHNR, CDR2 FQNEAQ (reference sequence). Germline trimming cut 0 bases from V and 4 bases from J; bases unmatched to any gene: 6. The CDR3 region is CASSLAQGGGYEQYV. CDR3 DNA: TGTGCCAGCAGCTTAGCGCAAGGGGGCGGGTACGAGCAGTACGTC.

The rearrangement uses TRBV7-2 and TRBJ2-7; D unresolved. V lost 1 base, J lost 0 bases, and 7 bases lay in between. This CDR3 comprises 14 residues. CDR1 and CDR2 from the germline V gene are SGHTA and FQGNSA. The DNA of the CDR3 is TGTGCCAGCAGCTTAGGTTTTCGCTCCTACGAGCAGTACTTC. This encodes CASSLGFRSYEQYF.

J is TRBJ2-5 and V is TRBV7-9; possible D gene TRBD1, 5 bases. This CDR3 is built from 16 residues. V was trimmed by 3 bases and J by 4 bases, leaving 18 bases between them. Germline CDR1 and CDR2: SEHNR and FQNEAQ (reference sequence). The DNA for the CDR3 is TGTGCCAGCAGCTTGACAAAAAAACAGGTGGGAGAGACCCAGTACTTC. Protein: CASSLTKKQVGETQYF.

The rearrangement joins TRBV15 to TRBJ1-2; D remains unclear. V was clipped by 3 bases and J by 7 bases, with 9 bases between them. Germline V gene sequence: CDR1 LNHNV, CDR2 YYDKDF (reference sequence). The CDR3 length is 12 residues. The CDR3: CATSSAGVGYTF. The CDR3 region has the DNA TGTGCCACCAGCAGCGCTGGTGTTGGCTACACCTTC.

This clonotype was observed many times. This chain links TRBV6-2 or TRBV6-3 with TRBJ2-1, with D unclear. The CDR3 has 11 residues. Trimming stripped 6 bases from V and 4 bases from J, with 4 bases between. The germline V gene encodes CDR1 MNHEY and CDR2 SVGEGT. The CDR3 DNA sequence: TGTGCCAGCAGCTTTTACAATGAGCAGTTCTTC. It is translated as CASSFYNEQFF.

The chain is built from TRBV7-9 and TRBJ1-1; D might be TRBD1 (5 bases). The CDR3 is 13 amino acids. Germline V lookup: CDR1 SEHNR, CDR2 FQNEAQ (reference sequence). Trimming cost V 5 bases and J 4 bases, with 11 bases left between them. CDR3 protein: CASSGTRGTEAFF. CDR3 nucleotides: TGTGCCAGCAGCGGAACGAGGGGCACTGAAGCTTTCTTT.

In this sample, this clonotype turned up a few times. V gene TRBV28 combines with J gene TRBJ2-6, with D maybe TRBD2 (6 bases). Trimming took off 3 bases at V and 9 bases at J, with 12 bases between the two ends. This CDR3 is 14 amino acids long. In germline, CDR1 is MDHEN, CDR2 SYDVKM. CDR3 amino acids: CASSFYRGGNVLTF. In DNA, the CDR3 is TGTGCCAGCAGTTTCTATCGGGGAGGCAACGTCCTGACTTTC.

The gene calls are TRBV10-3 and TRBJ1-5; 9 nucleotides agree with TRBD1. Germline CDR1 is ENHRY and CDR2 is SYGVKD. The CDR3 sequence is 13 residues long. CDR3 nucleotide sequence: TGTGCAGGGGACAGGGACGCCAATCAGCCCCAGCATTTT. It specifies CAGDRDANQPQHF.

This clonotype was detected a few times. The J gene is TRBJ2-2, the V gene TRBV29-1; 7 positions agree with TRBD1. The CDR3 length is 15 residues. Trimming cost V 6 bases and J 4 bases; bases outside gene matches: 11. Germline V CDR1 and CDR2: SQVTM, ANQGSEA. Here the CDR3 reads CSVYQDRVGTGELFF. The CDR3 DNA sequence: TGCAGCGTATATCAAGACAGGGTCGGCACCGGGGAGCTGTTTTTT.

With respect to this clonotype: A much larger clone lies one base from this, so it may be a read error. This rearrangement joins TRBV7-9 to TRBJ2-4; 15 bases agree with TRBD2. There are 16 residues in the CDR3. Germline V lookup: CDR1 SEHNR, CDR2 FQNEAQ (reference sequence). J was trimmed by 8 bases and V by 8 bases; bases with no gene match: 10. The CDR3 coding sequence is TGTGCCAGCGGCAGACGGACTAGCGGGGGGGCGGACATTCAGTACTTC. Translating it yields CASGRRTSGGADIQYF.

This clonotype occurred a few times. The chain recombines TRBV3-1 with TRBJ1-6; D remains unclear. Germline lookup yields CDR1 LGHDT and CDR2 YNNKEL (reference sequence). V shed 4 bases and J shed 6 bases, with 4 bases lying between them. CDR3 size: 12 residues. The CDR3 sequence is CASSRGNSPLHF. The CDR3 nucleotides read TGTGCCAGCAGCCGCGGTAATTCACCCCTCCACTTT.